One and the same sample provided the 21 T cell receptor beta chains below, sequenced in a study of OX40 agonist ivuxolimab in advanced cancers. Method: immunoSEQ multiplex PCR; TCRdb's copy keeps in-frame clones and lacks some. The sample yields 90,000 to 100,000 clones, around 83% seen once. Sample: CD4+ or CD8+ T cells sorted from blood, taken in a trial of the OX40 agonist ivuxolimab. These receptors came from an adult with an advanced solid tumor such as melanoma, head and neck, liver or kidney cancer.

The genes are TRBV28 and TRBJ1-1; D might be TRBD1 (5 bases). CDR1 MDHEN and CDR2 SYDVKM come from the germline V gene. The V end lost 1 base, the J end lost 11 bases, and 8 bases lay between the germline ends. There are 11 residues in the CDR3. The CDR3, as DNA: TGTGCCAGCAGTTTATCCAGGGCGGCTTTCTTT. It is translated as CASSLSRAAFF.

This chain joins TRBV28 and TRBJ2-1; 8 nucleotides agree with TRBD2. The CDR3 length is 14 residues. The J segment lost 0 bases and the V segment lost 7 bases, leaving 2 bases of the junction unmatched. The germline V gene has CDR1 MDHEN and CDR2 SYDVKM. The CDR3 nucleotides are TGTGCCAGCACAAGCGGGGGCTCCTACAATGAGCAGTTCTTC. Translation gives CASTSGGSYNEQFF.

A single count supports this clone. CDR3 DNA: TGTGCCAGCAGCGTACAGGGGGCGATGAACACTGAAGCTTTCTTT. Amino acid sequence: CASSVQGAMNTEAFF. This chain joins TRBV9 and TRBJ1-1, with TRBD1 matching 8 bases. Losses at the gene ends were 1 base for V and 0 bases for J; bases not matched to a gene: 2. The CDR3 runs to 15 residues. Germline CDR1 reads SGDLS; CDR2 reads YYNGEE.

The rearrangement links TRBV27 to TRBJ1-5; a possible D gene is TRBD1 (5 bases). V gave up 7 bases and J gave up 5 bases, with 18 bases separating them. The CDR3 length is 15 residues. CDR1 is MNHEY, CDR2 SMNVEV, per germline (reference sequence). CDR3 DNA sequence: TGTGCCAGCACCTCAAGTGCAGGGACCCATCAGCCCCAGCATTTT. Its translation: CASTSSAGTHQPQHF.

The chain has TRBV11-2 and TRBJ2-7; the D gene is possibly TRBD2 (6 bases). The ends were cut back, 6 bases at V and 2 bases at J, with 17 bases in the middle. Germline CDR1 SGHAT, CDR2 FQNNGV. CDR3 length: 15 amino acids. In nucleotides, the CDR3 is TGTGCCAGCAGACAACCGGGAGTCGGCGCCTACGAGCAGTACTTC. It is translated as CASRQPGVGAYEQYF.

V and J are TRBV5-8 and TRBJ1-5, with TRBD1 identical over 11 bases. This CDR3 region has 17 residues. Germline assignment: CDR1 SGHTS and CDR2 YDEGEE. With V trimmed by 4 bases and J by 7 bases, 13 bases remained unmatched. CDR3 sequence: CASSGGQGAGVRQPQHF. The CDR3 bases are TGTGCCAGCAGCGGTGGACAGGGGGCGGGGGTTCGACAGCCCCAGCATTTT.

The rearrangement joins TRBV15 to TRBJ1-5; TRBD1 matches 7 bases. V was clipped by 5 bases and J by 1 base; unmatched bases: 2. This CDR3 is built from 14 residues. Germline V gene lookup returns CDR1 LNHNV and CDR2 YYDKDF (reference sequence). CDR3 protein: CATSRGQSNQPQHF. The CDR3 DNA sequence: TGTGCCACCAGCCGGGGACAGAGCAATCAGCCCCAGCATTTT. The full variable domain, its missing parts supplied by reference TRBV15 and TRBJ1-5, is DAMVIQNPRYQVTQFGKPVTLSCSQTLNHNVMYWYQQKSSQAPKLLFHYYDKDFNNEADTPDNFQSRRPNTSFCFLDIRSPGLGDTAMYLCATSRGQSNQPQHFGDGTRLSIL.

The J gene is TRBJ2-5, the V gene TRBV7-2, with TRBD2 matching over 12 bases. The ends lost 7 bases at V and 2 bases at J; junction bases unmatched: 5. This CDR3 is 15 amino acids long. Germline values: CDR1 SGHTA, CDR2 FQGNSA. This chain's CDR3 is CASKPGLAGQETQYF. The DNA for the CDR3 is TGTGCCAGCAAGCCGGGACTAGCGGGTCAAGAGACCCAGTACTTC.

This chain joins TRBV11-2 and TRBJ1-1; 11 bases align to TRBD1. Losses at the gene ends were 5 bases for V and 4 bases for J; bases not matched to a gene: 15. Germline CDR1 and CDR2: SGHAT and FQNNGV. The CDR3 is 18 residues long. The CDR3 spells CASSQFGGQGVFGTEAFF. In DNA form, the CDR3 reads TGTGCCAGCAGCCAATTTGGGGGACAGGGGGTTTTTGGCACTGAAGCTTTCTTT.

The J gene is TRBJ1-6, the V gene TRBV9, with D tentatively TRBD1 (6 bases). The CDR3 extends over 15 amino acids. The germline V gene encodes CDR1 SGDLS and CDR2 YYNGEE. Trimming shortened V by 7 bases and J by 11 bases, and 22 bases separated the two germline ends. This CDR3 reads CASSQGTGLVAPLHF. CDR3 sequence (DNA): TGTGCCAGCTCCCAGGGGACGGGGTTGGTGGCACCCCTCCACTTT.

The chain joins TRBV7-2 to TRBJ2-7, with 8 bases identical to TRBD1. V dropped 5 bases and J dropped 0; count of bases not matched to a gene: 3. The CDR3 consists of 14 residues. Looked up from germline, CDR1 is SGHTA and CDR2 is FQGNSA. The CDR3 reads CASSRDRFSYEQYF. The CDR3 DNA reads TGTGCCAGCAGCCGGGACAGGTTCTCCTACGAGCAGTACTTC.

The chain uses TRBV5-4 and TRBJ1-2; D possibly corresponds to TRBD1 (6 bases). This CDR3 has 15 amino acids. Trimming stripped 7 bases from V and 7 bases from J, with 23 bases between. Germline CDR1 is SGHNT and CDR2 is YYREEE (reference sequence). The CDR3 region has the DNA TGTGCCAGCTATCGGGTGGGATCGGGGGCCGGTGGCTACACCTTC. It codes for CASYRVGSGAGGYTF.

This clone appeared a few times. The J gene is TRBJ2-5, the V gene TRBV30; D may be TRBD1 or TRBD2 (5 bases each). V was shortened by 5 bases and J by 1 base, with 11 bases between the two germline ends. CDR3 size: 13 residues. The germline gives CDR1 GTSNPN, CDR2 SVGIG (reference sequence). CDR3: CAWSQGTQETQYF. The CDR3 DNA is TGTGCCTGGTCCCAAGGGACCCAAGAGACCCAGTACTTC.

This clone was seen only a few times. The chain has TRBV7-9 and TRBJ1-1; D perhaps matches TRBD1 (5 bases). Germline CDR1 SEHNR, CDR2 FQNEAQ (reference sequence). This CDR3 has 16 amino acids. V lost 0 bases to trimming and J lost 6 bases, with 17 bases between them. CDR3 DNA sequence: TGTGCCAGCAGCTTAGCGCTGGGGGTTAGACCCTCTGAAGCTTTCTTT. Translation gives CASSLALGVRPSEAFF.

The chain uses TRBV28 and TRBJ2-3; D remains unclear. The V gene lost 6 bases and the J gene lost 7 bases, with 8 bases spanning the gap. This CDR3 region has 11 residues. Germline-derived CDR1 and CDR2 are MDHEN and SYDVKM. The CDR3 coding sequence is TGTGCCAGCAGATCCCCTAATACGCAGTATTTT. It is translated as CASRSPNTQYF. Combining the CDR3 with reference TRBV28 and TRBJ2-3 gives the whole variable domain DVKVTQSSRYLVKRTGEKVFLECVQDMDHENMFWYRQDPGLGLRLIYFSYDVKMKEKGDIPEGYSVSREKKERFSLILESASTNQTSMYLCASRSPNTQYFGPGTRLTVL.

A single count supports this clone. The genes are TRBV6-5 and TRBJ1-5; no clear D gene. V lost 6 bases, J lost 6 bases, and 18 bases lay in between. This CDR3 is 15 amino acids long. In germline, CDR1 is MNHEY, CDR2 SVGAGI. For the CDR3, the DNA is TGTGCCAGCAGCCCACTCTTAGCCCTCGGTCAGCCCCAGCATTTT. Residues: CASSPLLALGQPQHF.

This clone was seen just once. The chain joins TRBV29-1 to TRBJ2-7, with TRBD1 matching 10 bases. CDR3 length: 14 residues. The junction had 12 bases not matched to a gene; V was cut back by 6 bases and J by 7 bases. Germline CDR1 SQVTM, CDR2 ANQGSEA. The CDR3 nucleotides read TGCAGCGTCTCCCGGGACAGGGGACCAGGGGAGCAGTACTTC. Its translation: CSVSRDRGPGEQYF.

This clone was seen just once. The CDR3 loop reads CSVEVGQVNGYTF. The CDR3 bases are TGCAGCGTTGAGGTGGGACAGGTGAACGGCTACACCTTC. V gene TRBV29-1 combines with J gene TRBJ1-2, with 8 positions matching TRBD1. V shed 3 bases, J shed 8 bases, and the junction held 8 bases outside the gene matches. The V gene's germline CDR1 is SQVTM and CDR2 ANQGSEA. The length of the CDR3 is 13 residues.

Note on this clone: Germline and junction disagree at one end, which may indicate a read error. The chain links TRBV28 to TRBJ1-1, with D possibly matching TRBD1 (5 bases). CDR3 length equals 14 residues. CDR1 is MDHEN and CDR2 is SYDVKM in the germline V gene. CDR3 nucleotides: TGTGCCAGCAACATTATCCGACAGAACGCTGAAGCTTTCTTT. Translating gives CASNIIRQNAEAFF.

The V gene is TRBV14, the J gene TRBJ1-1; no clear D. The germline V gene encodes CDR1 SGHDN and CDR2 FVKESK. The CDR3 runs to 13 residues. V lost 5 bases and J 4 bases, leaving 11 bases between the germline ends. The CDR3 nucleotides read TGTGCCAGCAGCACGAGAGGATTCACTGAAGCTTTCTTT. Translated, it gives CASSTRGFTEAFF.

The rearrangement joins TRBV5-1 to TRBJ1-5; possible D gene TRBD1, 6 bases. Deletions cut 4 bases from V and 4 bases from J, with 12 bases between. Germline-derived CDR1 and CDR2 are SGHRS and YFSETQ. The length of the CDR3 is 14 residues. DNA of the CDR3: TGCGCCAGCAGCCGGGACAACCCAAATCAGCCCCAGCATTTT. Residues: CASSRDNPNQPQHF.